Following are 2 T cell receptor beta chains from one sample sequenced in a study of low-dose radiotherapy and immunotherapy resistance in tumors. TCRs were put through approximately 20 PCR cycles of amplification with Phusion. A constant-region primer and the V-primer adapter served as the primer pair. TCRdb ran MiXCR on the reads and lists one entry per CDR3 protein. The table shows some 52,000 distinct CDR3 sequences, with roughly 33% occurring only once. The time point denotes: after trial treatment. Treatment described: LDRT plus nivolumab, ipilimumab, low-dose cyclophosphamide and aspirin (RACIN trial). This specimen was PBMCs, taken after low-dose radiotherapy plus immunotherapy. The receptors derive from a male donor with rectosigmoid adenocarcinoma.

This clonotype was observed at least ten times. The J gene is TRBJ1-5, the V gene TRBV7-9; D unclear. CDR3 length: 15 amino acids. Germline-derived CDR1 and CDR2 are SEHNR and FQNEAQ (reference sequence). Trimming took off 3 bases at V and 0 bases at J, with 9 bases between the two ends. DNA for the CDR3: TGTGCCAGCAGCTTCGGCAGTGATAGCAATCAGCCCCAGCATTTT. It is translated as CASSFGSDSNQPQHF.

The CDR3 DNA reads as TGTGCCAGCAGCTTAGAAAACTCTGGAAACACCATATATTTT. Protein: CASSLENSGNTIYF. The chain links TRBV7-2 to TRBJ1-3, with D unresolved. Germline-derived CDR1 and CDR2 are SGHTA and FQGNSA. This CDR3 comprises 14 residues. V shed 1 base and J shed 0 bases, with 4 bases lying between them.